The rows below give T cell receptor beta chains drawn from one sample of a study of CD8 T cells in ankylosing spondylitis. In TCRdb, the 5' RACE reads were re-called with MiXCR into one record per CDR3 protein. The data hold 350,000 or so distinct CDR3 sequences, with 7% to 9% observed a single time. The material sequenced was blood, either unsorted or a sorted T cell fraction (not recorded which). These receptors were taken from a male donor with ankylosing spondylitis. CDR3s include the opening cysteine and the closing phenylalanine or tryptophan. The order of the fields is J gene, clone size, V gene, D gene, CDR3 protein, CDR3 DNA. The D gene is left open where the match is weak. Only some rows state a clone size, as once, few, many or a class for expanded clones.

TRBJ1-1	few	TRBV5-1	NA	CASSLADTRTEAFF	TGCGCCAGCAGCTTGGCCGACACCCGCACTGAAGCTTTCTTT
TRBJ2-3	many	TRBV6-6	NA	CASSQGADTQYF	TGTGCCAGCAGCCAGGGAGCAGATACGCAGTATTTT
TRBJ2-3	many	TRBV29-1	NA	CSVRRRGLSTDTQYF	TGCAGCGTTCGTCGGCGCGGCCTTAGCACAGATACGCAGTATTTT
TRBJ2-5	many	TRBV10-2	TRBD2	CASSEIAGALKTQYF	TGCGCCAGCAGCGAGATAGCGGGAGCTTTAAAGACCCAGTACTTC
TRBJ2-2	few	TRBV10-3	NA	CATGVRNTGELFF	TGTGCCACCGGCGTTAGGAACACCGGGGAGCTGTTTTTT
TRBJ2-3	few	TRBV6-2/TRBV6-3	NA	CASSDFRGRTDTQYF	TGTGCCAGCAGCGACTTCCGCGGGCGGACAGATACGCAGTATTTT
TRBJ2-3	many	TRBV7-8	NA	CASSLEGDFRADTQYF	TGTGCCAGCAGCTTAGAGGGTGACTTTAGGGCAGATACGCAGTATTTT
TRBJ1-4	NA	TRBV20-1	NA	CSAQDRDFNEKLFF	TGCAGTGCACAAGACAGAGACTTTAATGAAAAACTGTTTTTT
TRBJ1-3	many	TRBV10-3	NA	CAIGVSGNTIYF	TGTGCCATCGGAGTCTCTGGAAACACCATATATTTT
TRBJ2-1	NA	TRBV5-5	NA	CASSLVGRGSLNEQFF	TGTGCCAGCAGCTTGGTCGGACGGGGGAGCCTTAATGAGCAGTTCTTC
TRBJ2-1	many	TRBV5-1	NA	CASSLPRREGSSYNEQFF	TGCGCCAGCAGCTTACCCCGTCGGGAAGGCAGCTCCTACAATGAGCAGTTCTTC
TRBJ2-1	many	TRBV5-1	NA	CASSLGIGTLGEQFF	TGCGCCAGCAGCTTAGGCATCGGGACCTTGGGTGAGCAGTTCTTC
TRBJ2-7	many	TRBV5-1	NA	CASSLGGSGYEQYF	TGCGCCAGCAGCTTGGGGGGTTCAGGCTACGAGCAGTACTTC
TRBJ2-3	NA	TRBV20-1	NA	CSASPRTGLTDTQYF	TGCAGTGCTAGCCCCCGGACGGGGCTCACAGATACGCAGTATTTT
TRBJ1-1	many	TRBV18	NA	CASSPTGYTEAFF	TGTGCCAGCTCACCAACAGGGTACACTGAAGCTTTCTTT
TRBJ2-7	few	TRBV6-1	TRBD2	CASRASGNIKAYEQYF	TGTGCCAGCAGGGCTAGCGGCAACATAAAGGCCTACGAGCAGTACTTC
TRBJ1-1	few	TRBV12-3/TRBV12-4	NA	CASRMGGAGEAFF	TGTGCCAGCAGGATGGGGGGGGCTGGTGAAGCTTTCTTT
TRBJ2-7	NA	TRBV11-1	NA	CASSLATNQRGGHEQYF	TGTGCCAGCAGCTTGGCGACCAACCAACGAGGAGGCCACGAGCAGTACTTC
TRBJ2-5	many	TRBV29-1	NA	CSVRFPGRQETQYF	TGCAGCGTTAGGTTTCCTGGGAGGCAAGAGACCCAGTACTTC
TRBJ2-6	few	TRBV9	NA	CASSVVRGSGANVLTF	TGTGCCAGCAGCGTAGTTCGAGGCTCTGGGGCCAACGTCCTGACTTTC
TRBJ2-1	few	TRBV7-2	NA	CASSPDRDPRYNEQFF	TGTGCCAGCAGCCCGGACCGGGACCCGAGGTACAATGAGCAGTTCTTC
TRBJ2-7	many	TRBV7-2	TRBD2	CASSYGLAGDAYEQYF	TGTGCCAGCAGCTACGGACTAGCGGGAGATGCTTACGAGCAGTACTTC
TRBJ2-1	few	TRBV6-1	TRBD2	CASREGLAGYNEQFF	TGTGCCAGCAGGGAGGGACTAGCGGGTTACAATGAGCAGTTCTTC
TRBJ1-6	many	TRBV6-1	NA	CASTRFYNSPLHF	TGTGCCAGCACACGGTTCTATAATTCACCCCTCCACTTT
TRBJ2-1	NA	TRBV20-1	TRBD2	CSASLAGGGWVEQFF	TGCAGTGCTAGCCTAGCGGGAGGTGGATGGGTTGAGCAGTTCTTC
TRBJ1-1	few	TRBV27	NA	CASSAIDRNTEAFF	TGTGCCAGCAGTGCTATCGATAGGAACACTGAAGCTTTCTTT
TRBJ1-1	once	TRBV6-1	NA	CASSEEGGVNTEAFF	TGTGCCAGCAGTGAAGAAGGGGGAGTGAACACTGAAGCTTTCTTT
TRBJ1-5	NA	TRBV20-1	TRBD1	CSANDRGRANQPQHF	TGCAGTGCTAACGACAGGGGCCGTGCCAATCAGCCCCAGCATTTT
TRBJ1-5	once	TRBV20-1	TRBD1	CSEATGLGQPQHF	TGCAGTGAAGCGACAGGGCTAGGCCAGCCCCAGCATTTT
TRBJ2-3	NA	TRBV7-3	NA	CASSRGVTTDTQYF	TGTGCCAGCAGCCGTGGAGTTACGACAGATACGCAGTATTTT
TRBJ2-5	few	TRBV20-1	TRBD2	CSTIDWASGRGGQETQYF	TGCAGCACGATAGACTGGGCTAGCGGGAGAGGGGGACAAGAGACCCAGTACTTC
TRBJ2-4	NA	TRBV11-1	TRBD2	CASSLGAFLAGEALAKNIQYF	TGTGCCAGCAGCTTAGGCGCATTTCTAGCGGGAGAGGCACTAGCCAAAAACATTCAGTACTTC
TRBJ2-7	many	TRBV7-2	NA	CASSLAGQYEQYF	TGTGCCAGCAGCTTAGCCGGCCAGTACGAGCAGTACTTC
TRBJ2-7	NA	TRBV7-2	TRBD1	CASSFIVQQGNEQYF	TGTGCCAGCAGCTTCATCGTCCAACAGGGGAACGAGCAGTACTTC
TRBJ2-2	many	TRBV29-1	TRBD1	CSVVWTGGFGLAGELFF	TGCAGCGTTGTTTGGACAGGGGGATTTGGTTTGGCCGGGGAGCTGTTTTTT
TRBJ1-4	few	TRBV27	TRBD1	CASAQGANAPFEKLFF	TGTGCCAGCGCCCAGGGGGCGAACGCCCCCTTTGAAAAACTGTTTTTT
TRBJ2-1	NA	TRBV11-2	TRBD2	CASSLDVLAGVNEQFF	TGTGCCAGCAGCTTAGATGTTCTAGCGGGAGTTAATGAGCAGTTCTTC
TRBJ2-7	many	TRBV29-1	TRBD1	CSVERAGQGGYEQYF	TGCAGCGTTGAAAGGGCTGGACAGGGGGGCTACGAGCAGTACTTC
TRBJ2-3	few	TRBV4-1	TRBD2	CASSRRLAAGTDTQYF	TGCGCCAGCAGCCGCCGACTAGCCGCTGGGACAGATACGCAGTATTTT
TRBJ2-1	NA	TRBV11-2	TRBD2	CASRRLAGGVYYNERFF	TGTGCCAGCCGCCGTCTAGCGGGAGGCGTGTATTACAATGAGCGGTTCTTC